The 3 T cell receptor beta chains below come from one sample, sequenced in a study of T cell responses to AZD1222 COVID-19 vaccine (dated by TCRdb to the early 2020s). According to the study, the label for this sample's time point signals: baseline before first vaccination. The library was prepared using the immunoSEQ multiplex PCR assay. What TCRdb holds here is the immuneACCESS table cut down to in-frame rearrangements. Part of the clones is not present; checked against another copy, under half of the missing clones reflect an unresolved V gene, and the others are unexplained. Here the sample has about 130,000 clones; about 89% occur a single time. The ten biggest clones cover 1.5% to 1.8% of the sample. The input for sequencing was peripheral blood, taken on day 0 of AZD1222 vaccination. The receptors shown here come from an adult in good health.

The V and J genes are TRBV30 and TRBJ1-2, with D possibly being TRBD1 (5 bases). The CDR3 contains 14 residues. CDR1 and CDR2 from the germline V gene are GTSNPN and SVGIG (reference sequence). V was shortened by 4 bases and J by 4 bases, with 16 bases between the two germline ends. This CDR3 reads CAWTAGFGLYGYTF. The CDR3 bases are TGTGCCTGGACTGCAGGGTTCGGCCTCTATGGCTACACCTTC.

This clone is a singleton in its sample. This chain links TRBV15 with TRBJ1-3; no firm D call. The CDR3 length is 15 residues. With 6 bases removed from V and 0 bases from J, the gap between germline ends came to 12 bases. The germline V gene encodes CDR1 LNHNV and CDR2 YYDKDF (reference sequence). Here the CDR3 reads CATSPRLVSGNTIYF. CDR3 sequence (DNA): TGTGCCACCAGTCCCAGGCTGGTCTCTGGAAACACCATATATTTT.

V usage is TRBV27 and J usage is TRBJ2-7; D perhaps matches TRBD2 (6 bases). V was shortened by 4 bases and J by 7 bases, with 14 bases between the two germline ends. The CDR3 runs to 13 residues. Germline V CDR1 and CDR2: MNHEY, SMNVEV (reference sequence). Here the CDR3 DNA reads TGTGCCAGCAGTTGGGTGGAGGGGAGTGAGCAGTACTTC. This encodes CASSWVEGSEQYF.